These 20 T cell receptor beta chains came from one sample sequenced in a study of siplizumab effects on memory and regulatory T cells. This table comes from immunoSEQ multiplex PCR, and its TCRdb copy is limited to in-frame clones, with some not included. Among roughly 50,000 clones listed, more than 85% were seen once. The source material was naive CD8+ T cells sorted from blood. The receptors were sampled from a human donor in good health.

Note on this clone: The same CDR3 arises from other DNA sequences in this sample as well. The V and J genes are TRBV27 and TRBJ2-7, with 7 bases that match TRBD1. Unmatched junction bases numbered 1, after V lost 1 base and J lost 1 base. The CDR3 extends over 14 amino acids. Germline CDR1 is MNHEY and CDR2 is SMNVEV (reference sequence). This CDR3 is CASSLLQGSYEQYF. As DNA, the CDR3 is TGTGCCAGCAGTTTATTACAGGGGTCCTACGAGCAGTACTTC.

The rearrangement joins TRBV9 to TRBJ2-3; D is perhaps TRBD1 (5 bases). The CDR3 covers 16 residues. CDR1 and CDR2 (germline): SGDLS, YYNGEE. The V gene lost 1 base and the J gene lost 0 bases, with 12 bases spanning the gap. CDR3: CASSVSRDSSTDTQYF. The CDR3 region has the DNA TGTGCCAGCAGCGTATCCAGGGATTCTAGCACAGATACGCAGTATTTT.

The J gene is TRBJ2-1, the V gene TRBV19, with 16 bases that match TRBD2. This CDR3 region has 17 residues. The germline CDR1 and CDR2 sequences are LNHDA and SQIVND (reference sequence). The V segment lost 2 bases and the J segment 8 bases; nucleotides outside the gene matches: 6. CDR3: CASSIPGLAGGPYEQFF. In nucleotides, the CDR3 is TGTGCCAGTAGTATACCGGGACTAGCGGGAGGGCCTTATGAGCAGTTCTTC.

The genes are TRBV25-1 and TRBJ1-1; D gene uncertain. The length of the CDR3 is 15 residues. Germline loops: CDR1 MGHDK, CDR2 SYGVNS. Trimming took off 4 bases at V and 0 bases at J, with 12 bases between the two ends. CDR3 sequence (DNA): TGTGCCAGCAGTGCCACGGCCGAGATGAACACTGAAGCTTTCTTT. This sequence encodes CASSATAEMNTEAFF.

The CDR3 reads CASSSDPGVGYTF. DNA of the CDR3: TGTGCCAGCAGCTCAGATCCAGGGGTTGGCTACACCTTC. The V gene is TRBV11-2, the J gene TRBJ1-2; D is possibly TRBD1 (6 bases). Looked up from germline, CDR1 is SGHAT and CDR2 is FQNNGV. V was cut by 4 bases and J by 7 bases, with 13 bases left in between. The length of the CDR3 is 13 residues.

The rearrangement joins TRBV7-8 to TRBJ2-3; 7 bases fit TRBD1. The CDR3 is made up of 14 amino acids. V shed 1 base, J shed 3 bases, and the junction held 1 base outside the gene matches. Germline values: CDR1 SGHVS, CDR2 FQNEAQ. The CDR3 DNA follows: TGTGCCAGCAGCTTAGTGACAGGGACAGATACGCAGTATTTT. Protein sequence: CASSLVTGTDTQYF.

This chain connects TRBV7-9 to TRBJ1-5; possibly TRBD1 for D (5 bases). V was shortened by 1 base and J by 4 bases, with 8 bases between the two germline ends. Germline V gene sequence: CDR1 SEHNR, CDR2 FQNEAQ (reference sequence). There are 14 residues in the CDR3. CDR3 residues: CASSLGGGNQPQHF. The CDR3 bases are TGTGCCAGCAGCTTAGGCGGGGGAAATCAGCCCCAGCATTTT.

The gene calls are TRBV27 and TRBJ1-4; TRBD1 aligns across 7 bases. Germline values: CDR1 MNHEY, CDR2 SMNVEV (reference sequence). This CDR3 is built from 14 residues. Trimming at V came to 8 bases and at J to 5 bases, leaving 8 bases not matched to a gene. CDR3 region: CASHSTGTNEKLFF. CDR3 DNA sequence: TGTGCCAGCCACTCGACAGGGACAAATGAAAAACTGTTTTTT. The variable domain in full, completed from reference TRBV27 and TRBJ1-4, reads EAQVTQNPRYLITVTGKKLTVTCSQNMNHEYMSWYRQDPGLGLRQIYYSMNVEVTDKGDVPEGYKVSRKEKRNFPLILESPSPNQTSLYFCASHSTGTNEKLFFGSGTQLSVL.

This chain connects TRBV15 to TRBJ1-5; possibly TRBD1 for D (6 bases). The length of the CDR3 is 14 residues. Germline-derived CDR1 and CDR2 are LNHNV and YYDKDF (reference sequence). Trimming took off 1 base at V and 6 bases at J, with 10 bases between the two ends. CDR3 in amino acids: CATSRGGAAQPQHF. In nucleotides, the CDR3 is TGTGCCACCAGCAGAGGGGGGGCTGCTCAGCCCCAGCATTTT.

This sequence joins TRBV27 and TRBJ1-2; D gene ambiguous. CDR1 is MNHEY and CDR2 is SMNVEV in the germline V gene (reference sequence). The germline V and J ends were trimmed by 6 bases and 4 bases, with 15 bases remaining between them. The CDR3 totals 14 residues. The chain's CDR3 is CASSFVGVGYGYTF. CDR3 coding DNA: TGTGCCAGCAGCTTCGTCGGGGTTGGCTATGGCTACACCTTC.

The genes are TRBV14 and TRBJ1-3; no clear D gene. CDR1 is SGHDN, CDR2 FVKESK, per germline. V was pared by 0 bases and J by 1 base, with 7 bases between. The CDR3 totals 15 residues. The CDR3 DNA is TGTGCCAGCAGCCAAGATAGGAATTCTGGAAACACCATATATTTT. Encoded protein: CASSQDRNSGNTIYF. Full variable domain (missing parts from reference TRBV14 and TRBJ1-3): EAGVTQFPSHSVIEKGQTVTLRCDPISGHDNLYWYRRVMGKEIKFLLHFVKESKQDESGMPNNRFLAERTGGTYSTLKVQPAELEDSGVYFCASSQDRNSGNTIYFGEGSWLTVV.

The chain uses TRBV13 and TRBJ2-3, with TRBD1 as a possible D gene (6 bases). The CDR3 consists of 16 residues. CDR1 is PRHDT, CDR2 FYEKMQ, per germline (reference sequence). The ends were cut back, 2 bases at V and 0 bases at J, with 12 bases in the middle. The chain's CDR3 is CASSLRGRGSTDTQYF. The CDR3 DNA reads as TGTGCCAGCAGCTTAAGAGGAAGGGGGAGCACAGATACGCAGTATTTT.

J is TRBJ1-1 and V is TRBV20-1; no reliable D call. The CDR3 has 10 residues. V lost 5 bases to trimming and J lost 1 base, with 2 bases between them. Germline V CDR1 and CDR2: DFQATT, SNEGSKA (reference sequence). The CDR3 nucleotides are TGCAGTGCTTGGAACACTGAAGCTTTCTTT. Its protein product is CSAWNTEAFF.

The chain has TRBV4-1 and TRBJ2-7; no firm D call. The CDR3 sequence is 14 residues long. Germline CDR1 reads MGHRA; CDR2 reads YSYEKL. V lost 4 bases and J 2 bases, leaving 12 bases between the germline ends. The CDR3 DNA reads as TGCGCCAGCAGCCCCCGGGCGCCCGCCTACGAGCAGTACTTC. Protein product: CASSPRAPAYEQYF.

V and J are TRBV18 and TRBJ2-7; D unresolved. Germline V gene sequence: CDR1 KGHSH, CDR2 LQKENI. The CDR3 is 14 amino acids. The V end was cut by 6 bases, the J end by 0 bases, with 12 bases between. In nucleotides, the CDR3 is TGTGCCAGCTCCATTAGCCCAGACTCCTACGAGCAGTACTTC. It codes for CASSISPDSYEQYF.

The J gene is TRBJ2-3, the V gene TRBV7-3; 8 bases agree with TRBD2. J was trimmed by 1 base and V by 3 bases; bases with no gene match: 6. Germline V gene lookup returns CDR1 SGHTA and CDR2 FQGTGA. The length of the CDR3 is 16 residues. The DNA for the CDR3 is TGTGCCAGCAGCTTTCTACACGGGAGGGGCACAGATACGCAGTATTTT. Its protein is CASSFLHGRGTDTQYF.

This rearrangement joins TRBV6-4 to TRBJ2-3; D gene ambiguous. The germline V gene encodes CDR1 MRHNA and CDR2 SNTAGT. Trimming shortened V by 5 bases and J by 4 bases, and 13 bases separated the two germline ends. There are 14 residues in the CDR3. The CDR3 DNA reads TGTGCCAGCAGTAATCGCTTCCAATCAGATACGCAGTATTTT. Its protein product is CASSNRFQSDTQYF.

V gene TRBV7-2 combines with J gene TRBJ2-7; TRBD1 agrees at 8 bases. The CDR3 is 15 amino acids. Germline V gene data show CDR1 as SGHTA and CDR2 as FQGNSA. Trimming removed 1 base from V and 3 bases from J; junction bases left unmatched: 5. The CDR3 bases are TGTGCCAGCAGCTTAGGAAGCGGACAGGGCTACGAGCAGTACTTC. Encoded protein: CASSLGSGQGYEQYF.

The CDR3 region is CASSFASGIFSGEQFF. The CDR3 coding sequence is TGTGCCAGCAGCTTTGCATCAGGGATTTTTTCGGGTGAGCAGTTCTTC. The chain has TRBV7-3 and TRBJ2-1; the D gene is possibly TRBD1 (5 bases). CDR1 and CDR2 from the germline V gene are SGHTA and FQGTGA. The CDR3 has 16 amino acids. Between the trimmed V and J ends, which lost 3 bases and 9 bases, there was a span of 21 bases.

This rearrangement joins TRBV6-5 to TRBJ2-1, with a weak D call TRBD2 (6 bases). The CDR3 loop spans 15 amino acids. V lost 7 bases and J lost 2, with 15 bases in between. Germline CDR1 is MNHEY and CDR2 is SVGAGI. The CDR3 region is CASTAGSPTYNEQFF. The CDR3 nucleotides are TGTGCCAGCACGGCCGGGAGTCCGACCTACAATGAGCAGTTCTTC.